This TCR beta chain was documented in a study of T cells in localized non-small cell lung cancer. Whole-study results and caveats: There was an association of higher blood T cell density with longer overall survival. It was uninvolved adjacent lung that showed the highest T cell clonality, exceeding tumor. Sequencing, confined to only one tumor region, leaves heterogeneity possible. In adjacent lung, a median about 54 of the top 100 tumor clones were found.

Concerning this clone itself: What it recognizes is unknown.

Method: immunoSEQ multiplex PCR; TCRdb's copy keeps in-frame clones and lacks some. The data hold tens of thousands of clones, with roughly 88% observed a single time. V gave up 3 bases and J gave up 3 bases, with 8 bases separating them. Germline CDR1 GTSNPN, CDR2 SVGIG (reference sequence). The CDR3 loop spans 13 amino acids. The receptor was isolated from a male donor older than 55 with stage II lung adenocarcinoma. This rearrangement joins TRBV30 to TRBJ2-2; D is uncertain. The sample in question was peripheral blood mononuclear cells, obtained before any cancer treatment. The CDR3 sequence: CAWRMFHTGELFF. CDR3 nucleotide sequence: TGTGCCTGGAGGATGTTTCACACCGGGGAGCTGTTTTTT.